The 19 T cell receptor beta chains given below trace back to one sample, sequenced in a study of shared clonotypes between healthy human individuals. Method: immunoSEQ multiplex PCR; TCRdb's copy keeps in-frame clones and lacks some. Of roughly 1,600,000 clones in the sample, approximately 98.5% were seen once. Sequenced: naive CD4+ T cells sorted from blood. Subset specified: CD45RA+ positively selected. The receptors here all came from a man aged 25-40 years in good health.

The chain links TRBV12-5 to TRBJ2-3; 8 nucleotides line up with TRBD1. Germline V gives CDR1 LGHNT, CDR2 FRNRAP. The J segment lost 4 bases and the V segment lost 2 bases, leaving 11 bases of the junction unmatched. The CDR3 runs 17 residues. In nucleotides, the CDR3 is TGTGCTAGTGGTTTGTTAACGGCCGGGACAGGAGCAGATACGCAGTATTTT. Protein product: CASGLLTAGTGADTQYF.

The rearrangement uses TRBV5-1 and TRBJ2-1; the D is unclear. This CDR3 comprises 16 residues. Germline values: CDR1 SGHRS, CDR2 YFSETQ. Trimming took off 0 bases at V and 8 bases at J, with 18 bases between the two ends. The CDR3 coding sequence is TGCGCCAGCAGCTTGGCGGCACCCCGCTCCGGCGATGAGCAGTTCTTC. Its protein product is CASSLAAPRSGDEQFF.

The chain is built from TRBV7-9 and TRBJ2-4; perhaps D is TRBD1 or TRBD2 (5 bases each). Germline V gene data show CDR1 as SEHNR and CDR2 as FQNEAQ (reference sequence). Trimming removed 1 base from V and 3 bases from J, with 10 bases in between. The CDR3 is 15 amino acids. The CDR3 sequence: CASSLGDAYKNIQYF. The DNA of the CDR3 is TGTGCCAGCAGCTTAGGGGACGCCTACAAAAACATTCAGTACTTC.

About this clone itself: One end of the junction varies from germline; a read error may be responsible. This chain connects TRBV29-1 to TRBJ2-1, with TRBD2 matching 14 bases. Germline loops: CDR1 SQVTM, CDR2 ANQGSEA. The CDR3 consists of 16 residues. The CDR3 here is CSAEGTSGSFYNEQFF. The CDR3 nucleotides read TGCAGCGCTGAAGGGACTAGCGGGAGTTTCTACAATGAGCAGTTCTTC.

The CDR3 sequence: CASSVGGINSEQYF. CDR3 bases: TGTGCCAGCAGCGTTGGCGGGATCAACTCCGAGCAGTACTTC. This chain connects TRBV9 to TRBJ2-7; D may be TRBD2 (6 bases). From germline, CDR1 is SGDLS and CDR2 YYNGEE. The V end was cut by 2 bases, the J end by 6 bases, with 15 bases between. This CDR3 is 14 amino acids long.

This clone was counted a single time. The genes are TRBV6-5 and TRBJ2-3, with D possibly matching TRBD2 (6 bases). Trimming took off 5 bases at V and 2 bases at J, with 14 bases between the two ends. The CDR3 consists of 15 residues. CDR1 and CDR2 (germline): MNHEY, SVGAGI. Here the CDR3 DNA reads TGTGCCAGCAGTCCTCTAGCGACGTTCACAGATACGCAGTATTTT. Its translation is CASSPLATFTDTQYF.

The chain has TRBV29-1 and TRBJ2-3, with 10 bases matching TRBD2. Germline CDR1 and CDR2: SQVTM and ANQGSEA. The CDR3 length is 15 residues. The V segment lost 4 bases and the J segment 10 bases; nucleotides outside the gene matches: 14. CDR3 sequence: CSVVDRTSGTRAQYF. DNA for the CDR3: TGCAGCGTTGTAGACAGGACTAGCGGCACTCGAGCGCAGTATTTT.

J is TRBJ2-7 and V is TRBV2; tentatively, D is TRBD1 (6 bases). There are 13 residues in the CDR3. Between the trimmed V and J ends, which lost 7 bases and 2 bases, there was a span of 12 bases. Germline V gene lookup returns CDR1 SNHLY and CDR2 FYNNEI. The CDR3, as DNA: TGTGCCAGCACCCTGACAGGCACCTACGAGCAGTACTTC. Translating gives CASTLTGTYEQYF.

The chain has TRBV6-1 and TRBJ2-7, with unresolved D. Germline loops: CDR1 MNHNS, CDR2 SASEGT. Trimming pared 3 bases from V and 6 bases from J, leaving 3 bases between. The CDR3 length is 10 residues. The CDR3 bases are TGTGCCAGCAGTGAGGCCGAGCAGTACTTC. It is translated as CASSEAEQYF.

The chain is built from TRBV6-6 and TRBJ2-5; no clear D. Germline-derived CDR1 and CDR2 are MNHNY and SVGAGI (reference sequence). The V gene lost 2 bases and the J gene lost 4 bases, with 5 bases spanning the gap. The CDR3 length is 12 residues. The CDR3 is CASSYLRETQYF. CDR3 nucleotides: TGTGCCAGCAGTTACCTCAGAGAGACCCAGTACTTC.

The rearrangement joins TRBV7-9 to TRBJ2-1, with TRBD1 matching over 7 bases. Per the germline V gene, CDR1 is SEHNR and CDR2 is FQNEAQ (reference sequence). The CDR3 covers 17 residues. Germline trimming cut 0 bases from V and 4 bases from J; bases unmatched to any gene: 9. CDR3 loop: CASSLALGTDIYNEQFF. The DNA of the CDR3 is TGTGCCAGCAGCTTAGCGCTCGGGACAGACATTTACAATGAGCAGTTCTTC.

The chain recombines TRBV19 with TRBJ1-5; no definite D call. Germline-derived CDR1 and CDR2 are LNHDA and SQIVND (reference sequence). With 8 bases removed from V and 3 bases from J, the gap between germline ends came to 8 bases. The CDR3 sequence is 12 residues long. The CDR3 loop is CASSKDNQPQHF. CDR3 coding DNA: TGTGCCAGTTCAAAAGACAATCAGCCCCAGCATTTT.

The V and J genes are TRBV7-6 and TRBJ2-5; TRBD2 agrees at 9 bases. There are 13 residues in the CDR3. V was clipped by 5 bases and J by 7 bases; unmatched bases: 5. CDR1 is SGHVS, CDR2 FNYEAQ, per germline. The CDR3, as DNA: TGTGCCAGCAGCGAGACAGCGGGAGGGACCCAGTACTTC. Its protein is CASSETAGGTQYF. Full variable domain (rest looked up from reference TRBV7-6 and TRBJ2-5): GAGVSQSPRYKVTKRGQDVALRCDPISGHVSLYWYRQALGQGPEFLTYFNYEAQQDKSGLPNDRFSAERPEGSISTLTIQRTEQRDSAMYRCASSETAGGTQYFGPGTRLLVL.

This clone was seen only once. The chain recombines TRBV5-1 with TRBJ1-4, with D uncertain. V was shortened by 6 bases and J by 0 bases, with 12 bases between the two germline ends. CDR1 and CDR2 from the germline V gene are SGHRS and YFSETQ. The CDR3 extends over 15 amino acids. The CDR3 loop reads CASKSLSATNEKLFF. CDR3 nucleotides: TGCGCCAGCAAGTCTCTTTCCGCAACTAATGAAAAACTGTTTTTT. Drawing the rest from reference TRBV5-1 and TRBJ1-4, the complete variable domain is KAGVTQTPRYLIKTRGQQVTLSCSPISGHRSVSWYQQTPGQGLQFLFEYFSETQRNKGNFPGRFSGRQFSNSRSEMNVSTLELGDSALYLCASKSLSATNEKLFFGSGTQLSVL.

The chain joins TRBV11-2 to TRBJ2-5; D may be TRBD2 (5 bases). Germline values: CDR1 SGHAT, CDR2 FQNNGV. V was trimmed by 4 bases and J by 5 bases, leaving 11 bases between them. The CDR3 spans 13 residues. CDR3 region: CASSSTRGETQYF. DNA of the CDR3: TGTGCCAGCAGCTCCACTAGAGGGGAGACCCAGTACTTC.

The V gene is TRBV7-2, the J gene TRBJ1-1; a possible D gene is TRBD1 (5 bases). V was trimmed by 5 bases and J by 6 bases, leaving 10 bases between them. The CDR3 loop spans 12 amino acids. Germline values: CDR1 SGHTA, CDR2 FQGNSA. CDR3 DNA: TGTGCCAGCAGCAGAGTAGGGGCTGAAGCTTTCTTT. Residues: CASSRVGAEAFF.

The chain links TRBV25-1 to TRBJ1-5; possibly TRBD1 for D (6 bases). The CDR3 runs 13 residues. Trimming took 6 bases from V and 4 from J, leaving 10 bases between them. Per the germline V gene, CDR1 is MGHDK and CDR2 is SYGVNS. CDR3 sequence reads: CASSKRGNQPQHF. In nucleotides, the CDR3 is TGTGCCAGCAGCAAAAGGGGGAATCAGCCCCAGCATTTT.

The J gene is TRBJ2-1, the V gene TRBV7-3; the D gene is possibly TRBD1 (5 bases). V was clipped by 5 bases and J by 1 base, with 12 bases between them. Germline CDR1 SGHTA, CDR2 FQGTGA. This CDR3 is built from 15 residues. The chain's CDR3 is CASSPDSPSYNEQFF. The CDR3 nucleotides are TGTGCCAGCAGCCCCGACAGCCCGTCCTACAATGAGCAGTTCTTC.

Of note for this clone: One end of the junction varies from germline; a read error may be responsible. The rearrangement joins TRBV5-1 to TRBJ2-1, with 8 bases matching TRBD2. Germline assignment: CDR1 SGHRS and CDR2 YFSETQ. CDR3 length equals 15 residues. The CDR3 sequence: CASSTISGTENEQLF. The CDR3 region has the DNA TGCGCCAGCAGCACGATTAGCGGGACGGAGAATGAGCAGCTCTTC.